This T cell receptor (beta chain) came from a study of CD8 T cells in ankylosing spondylitis. Notes on the study in general: Disease-linked clones were CD8+ and relatively rare in peripheral blood. Disease-linked clones reportedly concentrated significantly in matched ankylosing spondylitis synovial fluid. What seemed typical of ankylosing spondylitis blood was a TCR beta motif built from several highly homologous variants. In the blood and synovial fluid of reactive arthritis, some motif variants had been previously reported.

Quantitative molecular-barcoded 5'-RACE generated the TCR beta libraries. TCRdb called the 5' RACE reads again in MiXCR, with one record for every CDR3 protein. The table lists just under 550,000 distinct CDR3 sequences, roughly 13% of them singletons, with nearly 7% in the top ten. Trimming left V 5 bases short and J 8 bases short, with 10 bases between. The germline V gene encodes CDR1 SGHVS and CDR2 FNYEAQ. The CDR3 is 13 residues long. This clonotype has ten or more counts. Its matching antigen is unknown. This receptor was obtained from a male donor with ankylosing spondylitis. Specimen: blood, either unsorted or a sorted T cell fraction (not recorded which). J is TRBJ1-6 and V is TRBV7-6; D remains ambiguous. The CDR3 coding sequence is TGTGCCAGCAGCCGAGAATCCGATTCACCCCTCCACTTT. Protein sequence: CASSRESDSPLHF.